One and the same sample provided the 21 T cell receptor beta chains below, sequenced in a study of CD8+CD57+ T cells in acquired aplastic anemia. TCR beta VDJ and CDR3 were profiled, and genomic DNA was the template. One entry per CDR3 protein results from TCRdb running MiXCR on the reads. The sample has 74,000 or so distinct CDR3 sequences, roughly half seen once. Sequenced material: sorted CD4+, CD8+, or CD8+CD57+ T cells (not recorded which) from PBMCs. These receptors were taken from a human donor in good health, serving as a control.

This clonotype has at least ten counts. The chain recombines TRBV6-1 with TRBJ1-5; D uncertain. This CDR3 contains 15 residues. The germline V and J ends were trimmed by 4 bases and 4 bases, with 14 bases remaining between them. The V gene's germline CDR1 is MNHNS and CDR2 SASEGT. CDR3 sequence reads: CASSVRGAGNQPQHF. CDR3 sequence (DNA): TGTGCCAGCAGTGTGCGGGGTGCCGGGAATCAGCCCCAGCATTTT.

The CDR3 DNA sequence: TGCAGCGTTCCCGGGACAGGGACTAGCTACGAGCAGTACTTC. Amino acids: CSVPGTGTSYEQYF. This chain joins TRBV29-1 and TRBJ2-7, with a tentative D call TRBD1 (9 bases). V lost 5 bases, J lost 3 bases, and 17 bases lay in between. The CDR3 is made up of 14 amino acids. Germline V gives CDR1 SQVTM, CDR2 ANQGSEA.

At least ten counts were recorded for this clonotype. The J gene is TRBJ2-1, the V gene TRBV7-2; no clear D. This CDR3 is 14 amino acids long. V lost 2 bases and J lost 4, with 9 bases in between. The V gene's germline CDR1 is SGHTA and CDR2 FQGNSA. The CDR3 protein is CASSLTDLYNEQFF. CDR3 in DNA: TGTGCCAGCAGCTTAACGGACCTTTACAATGAGCAGTTCTTC. The full variable domain, completed using reference TRBV7-2 and TRBJ2-1, is GAGVSQSPSNKVTEKGKDVELRCDPISGHTALYWYRQSLGQGLEFLIYFQGNSAPDKSGLPSDRFSAERTGGSVSTLTIQRTQQEDSAVYLCASSLTDLYNEQFFGPGTRLTVL.

At least ten counts were recorded for this clonotype. V gene TRBV6-1 combines with J gene TRBJ2-1; D is unclear. The CDR3 sequence is 11 residues long. Trimming took 4 bases from V and 4 from J, leaving 2 bases between them. The germline V gene encodes CDR1 MNHNS and CDR2 SASEGT. CDR3 residues: CASSAYNEQFF. The CDR3 DNA reads TGTGCCAGCAGTGCTTACAATGAGCAGTTCTTC.

The chain is built from TRBV29-1 and TRBJ1-2; 7 bases are a match to TRBD1. This CDR3 is built from 15 residues. Germline loops: CDR1 SQVTM, CDR2 ANQGSEA. Losses at the gene ends were 4 bases for V and 2 bases for J; bases not matched to a gene: 10. The CDR3: CSVVVGGQKNYGYTF. CDR3 DNA sequence: TGCAGCGTTGTGGTTGGGGGACAGAAAAACTATGGCTACACCTTC. The variable domain in full, completed from reference TRBV29-1 and TRBJ1-2, reads SAVISQKPSRDICQRGTSLTIQCQVDSQVTMMFWYRQQPGQSLTLIATANQGSEATYESGFVIDKFPISRPNLTFSTLTVSNMSPEDSSIYLCSVVVGGQKNYGYTFGSGTRLTVV.

The chain uses TRBV15 and TRBJ1-2; D is possibly TRBD1 (5 bases). The V gene's germline CDR1 is LNHNV and CDR2 YYDKDF (reference sequence). The CDR3 is 16 residues long. V gave up 0 bases and J gave up 6 bases, with 17 bases separating them. DNA for the CDR3: TGTGCCACCAGCAGAGATCACGACAGCTCAACCGATGGCTACACCTTC. This encodes CATSRDHDSSTDGYTF.

The chain is built from TRBV7-9 and TRBJ2-7; tentatively, D is TRBD2 (6 bases). Germline V CDR1 and CDR2: SEHNR, FQNEAQ (reference sequence). The CDR3 length is 15 residues. V was cut by 3 bases and J by 3 bases, with 15 bases left in between. CDR3 sequence (DNA): TGTGCCAGCAGCTTCGGGACTCTGGCGGACTACGAGCAGTACTTC. Its protein product is CASSFGTLADYEQYF.

The chain links TRBV7-8 to TRBJ2-2, with 7 nucleotides matching TRBD2. The germline V gene encodes CDR1 SGHVS and CDR2 FQNEAQ. With V trimmed by 0 bases and J by 1 base, 2 bases remained unmatched. This CDR3 has 16 residues. The CDR3 reads CASSLAQRGNTGELFF. The CDR3, as DNA: TGTGCCAGCAGCTTAGCCCAGCGGGGGAACACCGGGGAGCTGTTTTTT.

This rearrangement joins TRBV27 to TRBJ1-2; D gene ambiguous. The CDR3 runs to 12 residues. V lost 8 bases, J lost 7 bases, and 14 bases lay in between. Germline V lookup: CDR1 MNHEY, CDR2 SMNVEV (reference sequence). CDR3 DNA: TGTGCCAGCGGTTCTCGGGGAGTTGGCTACACCTTC. Residues: CASGSRGVGYTF.

This clonotype occurred many times. CDR3 nucleotide sequence: TGTGCCAGCAGCTTGTCAGGGAGCACAGATACGCAGTATTTT. Translated, it gives CASSLSGSTDTQYF. The genes are TRBV5-8 and TRBJ2-3, with D possibly matching TRBD1 (5 bases). V was cut by 1 base and J by 0 bases, with 6 bases left in between. This CDR3 spans 14 amino acids. Germline V gene lookup returns CDR1 SGHTS and CDR2 YDEGEE.

This sequence joins TRBV15 and TRBJ2-1, with TRBD2 matching 9 bases. Germline trimming cut 6 bases from V and 8 bases from J; bases unmatched to any gene: 8. CDR3 length: 14 amino acids. The germline CDR1 and CDR2 sequences are LNHNV and YYDKDF (reference sequence). The CDR3 loop reads CATSVAGVRDEQFF. The CDR3 DNA reads TGTGCCACCAGTGTAGCGGGAGTCCGGGATGAGCAGTTCTTC.

By share, this clonotype ranks as medium-sized. The chain has TRBV15 and TRBJ1-5; no firm D call. Germline CDR1 and CDR2: LNHNV and YYDKDF (reference sequence). The CDR3 contains 15 residues. Trimming left V 0 bases short and J 6 bases short, with 12 bases between. The DNA of the CDR3 is TGTGCCACCAGCAGAGACAGGTTCCAAAGTCAGCCCCAGCATTTT. Residues: CATSRDRFQSQPQHF.

The chain uses TRBV7-3 and TRBJ2-5, with D uncertain. The CDR3 is made up of 14 amino acids. Trimming took off 2 bases at V and 5 bases at J, with 12 bases between the two ends. Germline V gene lookup returns CDR1 SGHTA and CDR2 FQGTGA. CDR3 amino acids: CASSLVTPVETQYF. Here the CDR3 DNA reads TGTGCCAGCAGCTTAGTAACGCCGGTGGAGACCCAGTACTTC. The full variable domain, with the rest looked up from reference TRBV7-3 and TRBJ2-5, is GAGVSQTPSNKVTEKGKYVELRCDPISGHTALYWYRQSLGQGPEFLIYFQGTGAADDSGLPNDRFFAVRPEGSVSTLKIQRTERGDSAVYLCASSLVTPVETQYFGPGTRLLVL.

DNA for the CDR3: TGTGCCACCTCCGGTTCCGGTTCCTACAATGAGCAGTTCTTC. This gives the protein CATSGSGSYNEQFF. V usage is TRBV15 and J usage is TRBJ2-1; unclear D gene. The CDR3 runs 14 residues. V dropped 8 bases and J dropped 1 base, with 12 bases sitting between them. Per the germline V gene, CDR1 is LNHNV and CDR2 is YYDKDF (reference sequence).

Notes on this clonotype: This clone may be a read error of a much larger clone one base away. The chain carries TRBV6-5 and TRBJ1-1; a weak D match, TRBD1 (5 bases). Germline CDR1 reads MNHEY; CDR2 reads SVGAGI. The CDR3 is 17 residues long. The V end was cut by 0 bases, the J end by 6 bases, with 20 bases between. CDR3 residues: CASSYSMLGRGNAEAFF. The CDR3 bases are TGTGCCAGCAGTTACTCCATGCTAGGTCGGGGCAACGCTGAAGCTTTCTTT.

V and J are TRBV6-5 and TRBJ1-5; D is unclear. Between the trimmed V and J ends, which lost 3 bases and 5 bases, there was a span of 5 bases. CDR1 MNHEY and CDR2 SVGAGI come from the germline V gene. The CDR3 contains 12 residues. The CDR3 coding sequence is TGTGCCAGCAGTTATGACCATCAGCCCCAGCATTTT. Its translation: CASSYDHQPQHF.

The chain couples TRBV2 to TRBJ1-4; 12 positions match TRBD1. CDR3 length: 15 residues. Per germline, CDR1 SNHLY and CDR2 FYNNEI. V was pared by 5 bases and J by 7 bases, with 5 bases of the junction left unmatched. The CDR3 region has the DNA TGTGCCAGCAGTCCGGGACAGGGGGCGGGTGAAAAACTGTTTTTT. It is translated as CASSPGQGAGEKLFF. Full variable domain (rest looked up from reference TRBV2 and TRBJ1-4): EPEVTQTPSHQVTQMGQEVILRCVPISNHLYFYWYRQILGQKVEFLVSFYNNEISEKSEIFDDQFSVERPDGSNFTLKIRSTKLEDSAMYFCASSPGQGAGEKLFFGSGTQLSVL.

This clonotype has ten or more counts. The CDR3 loop reads CASRHHRQGAGYGYTF. The CDR3 DNA reads as TGTGCCAGCAGGCATCACCGACAGGGGGCAGGCTATGGCTACACCTTC. The rearrangement joins TRBV7-9 to TRBJ1-2; TRBD1 matches 10 bases. Germline loops: CDR1 SEHNR, CDR2 FQNEAQ (reference sequence). V trimming: 6 bases; J trimming: 4 bases; junction bases outside the gene matches: 11. The CDR3 sequence is 16 residues long.

This clonotype was counted a single time. J is TRBJ1-1 and V is TRBV19; D is unresolved. V lost 3 bases and J 4 bases, leaving 18 bases between the germline ends. The CDR3 consists of 16 residues. Germline-derived CDR1 and CDR2 are LNHDA and SQIVND (reference sequence). This chain's CDR3 is CASSMGLLRRSTEAFF. The CDR3 region has the DNA TGTGCCAGTAGTATGGGTCTTCTTCGACGGAGCACTGAAGCTTTCTTT.

The V gene is TRBV25-1, the J gene TRBJ1-1; 7 nucleotides match TRBD1. Germline CDR1 reads MGHDK; CDR2 reads SYGVNS. V dropped 5 bases and J dropped 3; count of bases not matched to a gene: 12. The CDR3 has 16 residues. CDR3 nucleotide sequence: TGTGCCAGCAGTAACCGAAGACAGGGTTGGGACACTGAAGCTTTCTTT. This gives the protein CASSNRRQGWDTEAFF.

This clonotype occurred many times. The rearrangement links TRBV6-2 or TRBV6-3 to TRBJ2-5, with TRBD2 matching 15 bases. The CDR3 runs 20 residues. V shed 0 bases, J shed 5 bases, and the junction held 13 bases outside the gene matches. CDR1 is MNHEY and CDR2 is SVGEGT in the germline V gene. CDR3 protein: CASSYSLGTSGRSSHETQYF. The CDR3 region has the DNA TGTGCCAGCAGTTACTCCCTTGGGACTAGCGGGAGGTCCTCCCACGAGACCCAGTACTTC.